This T cell receptor beta chain was documented in a study of Ad26.COV2.S vaccination and SARS-CoV-2 variants. Study information: The study gave Ad26.COV2.S intramuscularly, once or twice 56 days apart.

The ends were cut back, 6 bases at V and 3 bases at J, with 19 bases in the middle. Germline lookup yields CDR1 MNHEY and CDR2 SMNVEV (reference sequence). This CDR3 has 16 amino acids. As for treatment: 19 received Ad26.COV2.S at low or high dose, single or two shots; 5 received placebo; per-sample allocation not given. After the first vaccine or placebo injection, samples were drawn on day 63. The donor was a Boston adult aged 18-55 years. Ad26.COV2.S expressed prefusion-stabilized spike from the original Wuhan strain. TCRdb's copy holds only in-frame clones and misses some; the assay was immunoSEQ multiplex PCR. The table lists about 350,000 clones, about 85% of them singletons.

This TCR derives from a person aged 18 to 65 who received the Ad26.COV2.S COVID-19 vaccine or a placebo. The rearrangement uses TRBV27 and TRBJ2-3; D is uncertain. The sample was peripheral blood, taken in a trial of Ad26.COV2.S vaccine versus placebo. The chain's CDR3 is CASSPLRRVGTDTQYF. The CDR3 DNA reads as TGTGCCAGCAGCCCCCTGCGGAGAGTGGGGACAGATACGCAGTATTTT.